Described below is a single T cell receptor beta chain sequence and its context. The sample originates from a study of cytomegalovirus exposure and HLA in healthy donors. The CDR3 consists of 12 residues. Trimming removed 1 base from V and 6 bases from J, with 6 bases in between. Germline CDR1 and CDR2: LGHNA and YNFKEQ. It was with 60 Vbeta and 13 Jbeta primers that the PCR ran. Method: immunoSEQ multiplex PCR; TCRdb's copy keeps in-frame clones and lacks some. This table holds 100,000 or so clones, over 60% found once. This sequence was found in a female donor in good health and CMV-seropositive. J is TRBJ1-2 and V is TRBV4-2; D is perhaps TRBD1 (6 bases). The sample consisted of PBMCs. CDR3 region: CASSQGTDGYTF. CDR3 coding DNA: TGTGCCAGCAGCCAAGGGACAGATGGCTACACCTTC.